The 9 T cell receptor beta chains below come from one sample, sequenced in a study of blood T cell repertoires in COVID-19. Repertoires were generated with immunoSEQ multiplex PCR, while TCRdb's copy carries only in-frame clones and drops some. The data contain about 72,000 clones, around 90% of them seen just once; the ten biggest clones take up roughly 28%. The source material was peripheral blood. The source of these receptors is a man aged 45-60 years with acute or convalescent COVID-19.

The chain links TRBV7-3 to TRBJ2-1; 8 positions agree with TRBD1. After removal of 5 bases from V and 10 bases from J, the junction contained 7 bases not matched to a gene. Germline loops: CDR1 SGHTA, CDR2 FQGTGA. The CDR3 is made up of 13 amino acids. CDR3 sequence: CASSDHRDREQFF. As DNA, the CDR3 is TGTGCCAGCAGCGACCATCGGGACAGGGAGCAGTTCTTC.

The chain employs TRBV3-1 (or the pseudogene TRBV3-2) and TRBJ1-1, with D maybe TRBD1 (6 bases). CDR1 LGHDT and CDR2 YNNKEL come from the germline V gene (reference sequence). Trimming removed 2 bases at V and 8 bases at J, with 15 bases between. The CDR3 consists of 14 residues. The CDR3 reads CASSQTGSWAEAFF. DNA of the CDR3: TGTGCCAGCAGCCAAACAGGGAGTTGGGCGGAAGCTTTCTTT.

The V call is TRBV19, the J call TRBJ2-5; tentatively, D is TRBD1 (5 bases). CDR1 is LNHDA, CDR2 SQIVND, per germline (reference sequence). The CDR3 extends over 15 amino acids. Trimming removed 8 bases at V and 5 bases at J, with 21 bases between. This CDR3 is CASEKEAGLEETQYF. CDR3 nucleotides: TGTGCCAGTGAAAAAGAGGCAGGGTTGGAGGAGACCCAGTACTTC.

The rearrangement joins TRBV27 to TRBJ2-1; 8 bases agree with TRBD1. Trimming took 6 bases from V and 3 from J; bases not matched to a gene: 4. In germline, CDR1 is MNHEY, CDR2 SMNVEV (reference sequence). This CDR3 comprises 14 residues. This chain's CDR3 is CASSARGRYNEQFF. As DNA, the CDR3 is TGTGCCAGCAGCGCCAGGGGGCGCTACAATGAGCAGTTCTTC.

The gene calls are TRBV9 and TRBJ1-4; possibly TRBD1 for D (5 bases). The germline CDR1 and CDR2 sequences are SGDLS and YYNGEE. This CDR3 spans 14 amino acids. Trimming cost V 3 bases and J 8 bases, with 14 bases left between them. In nucleotides, the CDR3 is TGTGCCAGCAGCGAGGGTGGGTGGGGCGAAAAACTGTTTTTT. As protein: CASSEGGWGEKLFF.

The V call is TRBV27, the J call TRBJ1-1; D unclear. The length of the CDR3 is 15 residues. Germline loops: CDR1 MNHEY, CDR2 SMNVEV (reference sequence). The V gene lost 6 bases and the J gene lost 0 bases, with 14 bases spanning the gap. The CDR3 here is CASRGRSAMNTEAFF. The CDR3 bases are TGTGCCAGCAGGGGGAGGTCCGCTATGAACACTGAAGCTTTCTTT.

This rearrangement joins TRBV2 to TRBJ1-4; D is possibly TRBD1 (6 bases). Germline CDR1 SNHLY, CDR2 FYNNEI. CDR3 length: 15 residues. With 4 bases removed from V and 3 bases from J, the gap between germline ends came to 12 bases. The CDR3 is CASSALAGANEKLFF. The CDR3 DNA is TGTGCCAGCAGTGCTTTGGCAGGGGCTAATGAAAAACTGTTTTTT.

CDR3 in amino acids: CASSLPLAGKRDEQFF. As DNA, the CDR3 is TGTGCCAGCAGCTTGCCCCTAGCGGGAAAAAGGGATGAGCAGTTCTTC. The chain combines TRBV5-5 with TRBJ2-1, with TRBD2 matching over 9 bases. J lost 8 bases, V lost 1 base, and 10 bases had no gene match. Germline lookup yields CDR1 SGHKS and CDR2 YYEKEE (reference sequence). This CDR3 comprises 16 residues.

This sequence joins TRBV3-1 (or the pseudogene TRBV3-2) and TRBJ2-3, with D tentatively TRBD1 (5 bases). The CDR3 is 15 amino acids. V gave up 3 bases and J gave up 0 bases, with 10 bases separating them. The germline CDR1 and CDR2 sequences are LGHDT and YNNKEL (reference sequence). CDR3 coding DNA: TGTGCCAGCAGCCAGGGGCCGCTCAGCACAGATACGCAGTATTTT. Amino acid sequence: CASSQGPLSTDTQYF.